What follows describes a single T cell receptor beta chain. Its specificity is not known. The sample belongs to a study of Ad26.COV2.S vaccination and SARS-CoV-2 variants. Across the study: Dosing was one shot or two shots 56 days apart. Study results and limitations: Vaccine recipients showed a spike-specific TCR breadth that was higher than in placebo recipients. Recipients of either vaccine or placebo displayed similar breadth of non-spike TCRs.

The sample's treatment: about 20 received Ad26.COV2.S at low or high dose, single or two shots; 5 received placebo; per-sample allocation not given. Material that was analyzed had been drawn on day 63 after the first vaccine or placebo injection. A Boston adult aged 18-55 years was the donor. V trimming: 6 bases; J trimming: 6 bases; junction bases outside the gene matches: 8. Germline lookup yields CDR1 SGHRS and CDR2 YFSETQ. CDR3 length: 15 residues. Data came from immunoSEQ multiplex PCR; TCRdb stores just in-frame clones and leaves some out. The sample records hundreds of thousands of clones, roughly nine tenths being singletons.

The V gene is TRBV5-1, the J gene TRBJ2-2; TRBD1 aligns across 10 bases. The material was peripheral blood, obtained in a trial of Ad26.COV2.S vaccine versus placebo. This clonotype was obtained from a person between 18 and 65 years old who received the Ad26.COV2.S COVID-19 vaccine or a placebo. CDR3 region: CASTATGTGAGELFF. Written as DNA, the CDR3 is TGCGCCAGCACCGCGACCGGGACAGGGGCCGGGGAGCTGTTTTTT.